This T cell receptor (beta chain) is from a study of blood T cell repertoires in COVID-19. About the research overall: There were acute and convalescent COVID-19 samples, and they came from the United States, Italy and Spain.

Per the original methods: Amplification of reference gene primers was used by the study to estimate nucleated cell counts. Some clones are missing from TCRdb's copy, which holds only in-frame ones; the method was immunoSEQ multiplex PCR. V, J and clone size derive from that table, while D and trimming were established from the DNA sequence. This sample has 35,000 to 50,000 clones; roughly 89% occur once, and the top ten carry around 2.9%. Germline assignment: CDR1 SGHTA and CDR2 FQGTGA. The CDR3 extends over 19 amino acids. The ends lost 2 bases at V and 1 base at J; junction bases unmatched: 5. Source material: peripheral blood. This clonotype originated in a man aged 45-65 years with active COVID-19. The chain employs TRBV7-3 and TRBJ2-6; 13 positions match TRBD2. CDR3: CASSLYPTSGGSGANVLTF. The CDR3 region has the DNA TGTGCCAGCAGCTTATACCCGACTAGCGGGGGGTCTGGGGCCAACGTCCTGACTTTC.